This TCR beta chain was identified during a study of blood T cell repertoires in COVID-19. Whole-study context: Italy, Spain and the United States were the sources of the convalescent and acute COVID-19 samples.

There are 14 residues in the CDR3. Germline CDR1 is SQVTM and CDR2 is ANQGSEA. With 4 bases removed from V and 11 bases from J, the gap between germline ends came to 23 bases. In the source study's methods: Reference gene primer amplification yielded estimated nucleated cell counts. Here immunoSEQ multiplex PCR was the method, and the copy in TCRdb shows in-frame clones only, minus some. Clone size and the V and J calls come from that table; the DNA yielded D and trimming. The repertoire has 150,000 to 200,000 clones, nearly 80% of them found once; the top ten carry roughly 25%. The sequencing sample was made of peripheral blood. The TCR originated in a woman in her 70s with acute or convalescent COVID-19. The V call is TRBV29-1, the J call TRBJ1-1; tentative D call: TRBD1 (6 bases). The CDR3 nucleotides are TGCAGCGTTGGGGATATGGACAGCCGGGGCAGGGCTTTCTTT. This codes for CSVGDMDSRGRAFF.